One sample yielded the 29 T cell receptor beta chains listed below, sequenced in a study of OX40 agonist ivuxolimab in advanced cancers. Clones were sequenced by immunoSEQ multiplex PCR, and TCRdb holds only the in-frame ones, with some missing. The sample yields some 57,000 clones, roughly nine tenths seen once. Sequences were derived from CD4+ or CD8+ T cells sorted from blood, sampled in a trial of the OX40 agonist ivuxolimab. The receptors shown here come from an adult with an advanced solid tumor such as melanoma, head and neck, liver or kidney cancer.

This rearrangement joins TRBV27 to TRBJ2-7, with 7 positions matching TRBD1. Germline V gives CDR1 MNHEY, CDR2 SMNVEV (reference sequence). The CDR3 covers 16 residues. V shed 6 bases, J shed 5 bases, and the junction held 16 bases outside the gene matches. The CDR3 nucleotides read TGTGCCAGCAGCGTGGCTCACCCCAGACAGGGCGACGAGCAGTACTTC. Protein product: CASSVAHPRQGDEQYF.

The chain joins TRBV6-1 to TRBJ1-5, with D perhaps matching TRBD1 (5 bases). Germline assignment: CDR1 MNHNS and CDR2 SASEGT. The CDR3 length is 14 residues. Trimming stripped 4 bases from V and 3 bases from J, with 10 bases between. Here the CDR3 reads CASSGDGYNQPQHF. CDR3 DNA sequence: TGTGCCAGCAGTGGGGACGGGTACAATCAGCCCCAGCATTTT.

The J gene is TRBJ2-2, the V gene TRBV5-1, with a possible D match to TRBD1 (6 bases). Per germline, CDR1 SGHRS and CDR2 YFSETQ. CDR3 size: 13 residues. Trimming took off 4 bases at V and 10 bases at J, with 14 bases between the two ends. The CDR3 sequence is CASSGGLETELFF. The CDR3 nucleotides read TGCGCCAGCAGCGGGGGCTTGGAAACGGAGCTGTTTTTT. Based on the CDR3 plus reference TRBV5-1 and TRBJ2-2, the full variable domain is KAGVTQTPRYLIKTRGQQVTLSCSPISGHRSVSWYQQTPGQGLQFLFEYFSETQRNKGNFPGRFSGRQFSNSRSEMNVSTLELGDSALYLCASSGGLETELFFGEGSRLTVL.

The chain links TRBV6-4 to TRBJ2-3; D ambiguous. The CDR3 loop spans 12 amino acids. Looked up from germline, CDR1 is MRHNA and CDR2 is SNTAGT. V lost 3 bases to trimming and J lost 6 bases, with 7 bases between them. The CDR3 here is CASSEDGDTQYF. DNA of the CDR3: TGTGCCAGCAGTGAAGACGGGGATACGCAGTATTTT.

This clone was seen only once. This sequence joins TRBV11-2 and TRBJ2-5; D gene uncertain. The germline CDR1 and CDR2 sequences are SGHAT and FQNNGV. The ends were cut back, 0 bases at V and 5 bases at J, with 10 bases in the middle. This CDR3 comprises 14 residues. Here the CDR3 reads CASSLDTAAETQYF. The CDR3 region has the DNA TGTGCCAGCAGCTTAGATACAGCCGCGGAGACCCAGTACTTC.

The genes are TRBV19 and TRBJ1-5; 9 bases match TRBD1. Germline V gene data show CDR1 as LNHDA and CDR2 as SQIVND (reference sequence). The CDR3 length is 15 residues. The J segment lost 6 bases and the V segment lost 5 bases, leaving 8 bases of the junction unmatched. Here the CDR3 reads CASSPQGAQIQPQHF. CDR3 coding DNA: TGTGCCAGTAGTCCACAGGGGGCGCAGATTCAGCCCCAGCATTTT. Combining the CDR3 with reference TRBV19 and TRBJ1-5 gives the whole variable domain DGGITQSPKYLFRKEGQNVTLSCEQNLNHDAMYWYRQDPGQGLRLIYYSQIVNDFQKGDIAEGYSVSREKKESFPLTVTSAQKNPTAFYLCASSPQGAQIQPQHFGDGTRLSIL.

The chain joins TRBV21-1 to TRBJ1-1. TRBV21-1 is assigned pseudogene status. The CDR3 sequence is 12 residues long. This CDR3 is CASRGLYTEAFF. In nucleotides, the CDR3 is TGTGCCTCGAGGGGCCTTTACACTGAAGCTTTCTTT.

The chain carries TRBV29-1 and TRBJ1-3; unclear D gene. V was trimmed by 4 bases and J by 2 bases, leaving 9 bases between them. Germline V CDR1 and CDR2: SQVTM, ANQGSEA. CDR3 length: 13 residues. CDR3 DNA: TGCAGCGTTGGCGAAGAGGCTGGAAACACCATATATTTT. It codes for CSVGEEAGNTIYF.

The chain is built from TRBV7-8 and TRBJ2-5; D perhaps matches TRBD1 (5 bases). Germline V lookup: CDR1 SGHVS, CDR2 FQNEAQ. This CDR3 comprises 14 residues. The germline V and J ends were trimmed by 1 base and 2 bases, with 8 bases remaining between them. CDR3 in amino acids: CASSLVRQQETQYF. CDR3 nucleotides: TGTGCCAGCAGCTTAGTACGACAGCAAGAGACCCAGTACTTC. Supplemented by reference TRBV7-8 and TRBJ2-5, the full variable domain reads GAGVSQSPRYKVAKRGQDVALRCDPISGHVSLFWYQQALGQGPEFLTYFQNEAQLDKSGLPSDRFFAERPEGSVSTLKIQRTQQEDSAVYLCASSLVRQQETQYFGPGTRLLVL.

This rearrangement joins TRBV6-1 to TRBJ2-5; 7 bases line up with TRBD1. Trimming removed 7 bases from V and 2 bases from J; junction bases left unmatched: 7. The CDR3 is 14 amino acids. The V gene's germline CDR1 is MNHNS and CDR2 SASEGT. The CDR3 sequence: CASTMTGPQETQYF. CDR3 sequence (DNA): TGTGCCAGCACCATGACAGGGCCGCAAGAGACCCAGTACTTC.

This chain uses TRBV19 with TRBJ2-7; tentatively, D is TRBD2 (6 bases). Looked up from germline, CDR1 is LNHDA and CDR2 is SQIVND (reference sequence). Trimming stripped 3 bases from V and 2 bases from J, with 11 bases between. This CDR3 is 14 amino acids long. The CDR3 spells CASSIGGVAYEQYF. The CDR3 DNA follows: TGTGCCAGTAGTATCGGAGGGGTCGCCTACGAGCAGTACTTC. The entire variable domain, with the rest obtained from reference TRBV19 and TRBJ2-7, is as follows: DGGITQSPKYLFRKEGQNVTLSCEQNLNHDAMYWYRQDPGQGLRLIYYSQIVNDFQKGDIAEGYSVSREKKESFPLTVTSAQKNPTAFYLCASSIGGVAYEQYFGPGTRLTVT.

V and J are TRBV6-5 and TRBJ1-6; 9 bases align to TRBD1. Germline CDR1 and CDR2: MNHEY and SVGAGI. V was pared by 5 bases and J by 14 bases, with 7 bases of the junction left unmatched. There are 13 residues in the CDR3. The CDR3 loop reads CASSITGGASLHF. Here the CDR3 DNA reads TGTGCCAGCAGTATTACAGGGGGCGCCTCCCTCCACTTT.

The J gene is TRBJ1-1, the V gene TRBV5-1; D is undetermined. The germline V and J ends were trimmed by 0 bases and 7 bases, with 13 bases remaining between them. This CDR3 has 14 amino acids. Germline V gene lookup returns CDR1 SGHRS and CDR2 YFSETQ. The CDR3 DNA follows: TGCGCCAGCAGCTTGGAGGTCGGCGGTTTTGAAGCTTTCTTT. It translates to CASSLEVGGFEAFF.

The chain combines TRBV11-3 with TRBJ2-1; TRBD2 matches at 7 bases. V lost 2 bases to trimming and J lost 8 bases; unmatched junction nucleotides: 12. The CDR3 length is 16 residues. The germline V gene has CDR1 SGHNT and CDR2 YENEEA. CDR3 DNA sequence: TGTGCCAGCAGCTTAAATGGGAGGGCGGGAGAATATGAGCAGTTCTTC. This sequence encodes CASSLNGRAGEYEQFF.

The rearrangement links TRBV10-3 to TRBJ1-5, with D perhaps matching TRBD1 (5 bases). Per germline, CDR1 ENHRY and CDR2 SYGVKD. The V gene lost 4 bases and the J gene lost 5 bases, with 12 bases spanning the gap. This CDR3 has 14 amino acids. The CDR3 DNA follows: TGTGCCATCAGTGCTGGGAGGGGAGATCAGCCCCAGCATTTT. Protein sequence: CAISAGRGDQPQHF.

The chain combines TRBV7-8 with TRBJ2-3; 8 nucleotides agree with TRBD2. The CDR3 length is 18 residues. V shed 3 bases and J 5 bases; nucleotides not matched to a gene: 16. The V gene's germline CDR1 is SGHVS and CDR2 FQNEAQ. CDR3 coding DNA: TGTGCCAGCAGCTTCGCTGGGACTAGGGGGGCGGGGGGAGATACGCAGTATTTT. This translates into CASSFAGTRGAGGDTQYF.

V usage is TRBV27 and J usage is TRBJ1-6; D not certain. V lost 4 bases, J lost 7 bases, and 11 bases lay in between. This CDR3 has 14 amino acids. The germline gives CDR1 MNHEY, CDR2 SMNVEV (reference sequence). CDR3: CASSSFSGNSPLHF. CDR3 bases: TGTGCCAGCAGTTCCTTCAGTGGAAATTCACCCCTCCACTTT.

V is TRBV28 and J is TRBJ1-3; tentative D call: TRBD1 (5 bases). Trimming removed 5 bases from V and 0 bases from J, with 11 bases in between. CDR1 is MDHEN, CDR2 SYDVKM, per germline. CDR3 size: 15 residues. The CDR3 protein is CASSPPGPSGNTIYF. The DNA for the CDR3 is TGTGCCAGCAGTCCCCCGGGACCCTCTGGAAACACCATATATTTT.

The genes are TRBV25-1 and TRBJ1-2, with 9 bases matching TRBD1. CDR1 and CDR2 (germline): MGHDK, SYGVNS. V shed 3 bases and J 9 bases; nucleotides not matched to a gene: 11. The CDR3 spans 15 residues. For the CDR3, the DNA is TGTGCCAGCAGTGACCCTGGACAGGGGCGCCTAAGCTACACCTTC. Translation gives CASSDPGQGRLSYTF.

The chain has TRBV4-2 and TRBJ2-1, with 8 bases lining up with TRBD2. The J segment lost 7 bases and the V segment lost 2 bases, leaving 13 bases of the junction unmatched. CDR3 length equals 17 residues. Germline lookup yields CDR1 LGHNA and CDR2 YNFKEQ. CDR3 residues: CASSQRLAGSDPNEQFF. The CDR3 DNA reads TGTGCCAGCAGCCAACGGTTAGCGGGAAGCGACCCGAATGAGCAGTTCTTC.

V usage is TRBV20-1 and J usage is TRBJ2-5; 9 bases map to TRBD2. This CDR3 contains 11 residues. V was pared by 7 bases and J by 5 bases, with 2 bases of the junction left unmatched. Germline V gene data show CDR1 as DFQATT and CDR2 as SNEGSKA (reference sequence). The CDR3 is CSGSGGETQYF. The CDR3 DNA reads TGCAGTGGAAGCGGGGGGGAGACCCAGTACTTC.

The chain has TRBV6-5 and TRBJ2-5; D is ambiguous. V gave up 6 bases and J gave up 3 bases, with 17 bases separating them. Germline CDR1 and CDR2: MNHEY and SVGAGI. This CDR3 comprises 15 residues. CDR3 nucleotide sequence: TGTGCCAGCAGCCGACGGCTCCTACCCGAAGAGACCCAGTACTTC. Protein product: CASSRRLLPEETQYF.

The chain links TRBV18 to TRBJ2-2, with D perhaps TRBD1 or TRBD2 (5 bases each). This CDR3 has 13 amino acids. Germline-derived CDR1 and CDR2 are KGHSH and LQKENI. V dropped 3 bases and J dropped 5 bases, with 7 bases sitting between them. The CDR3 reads CASSPGPTGELFF. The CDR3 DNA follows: TGTGCCAGCTCACCGGGACCAACCGGGGAGCTGTTTTTT.

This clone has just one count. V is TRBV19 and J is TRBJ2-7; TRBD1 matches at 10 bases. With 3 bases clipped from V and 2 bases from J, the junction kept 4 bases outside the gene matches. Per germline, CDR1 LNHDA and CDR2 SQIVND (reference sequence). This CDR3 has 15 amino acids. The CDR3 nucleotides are TGTGCCAGTAGTATGACAGGGGGCGGCACCTACGAGCAGTACTTC. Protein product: CASSMTGGGTYEQYF.

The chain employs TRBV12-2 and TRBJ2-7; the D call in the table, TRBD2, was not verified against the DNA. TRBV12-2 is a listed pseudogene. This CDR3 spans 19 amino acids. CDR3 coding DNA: TGTGCAAGTCGCTTAGCGGTCTGCAAAAGACCGGGTCCCCCCTACGAGCAGTACTTC. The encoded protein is CASRLAVCKRPGPPYEQYF.

The CDR3 protein is CASSASVDTQYF. In DNA, the CDR3 is TGTGCCAGCAGCGCGAGCGTGGATACGCAGTATTTT. The chain has TRBV11-2 and TRBJ2-3; no definite D call. The germline gives CDR1 SGHAT, CDR2 FQNNGV. V dropped 5 bases and J dropped 6 bases, with 9 bases sitting between them. There are 12 residues in the CDR3.

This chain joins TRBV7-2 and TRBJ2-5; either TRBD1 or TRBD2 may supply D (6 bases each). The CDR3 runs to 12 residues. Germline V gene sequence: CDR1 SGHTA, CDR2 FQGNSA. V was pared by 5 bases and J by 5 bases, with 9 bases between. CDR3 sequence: CASSQGRETQYF. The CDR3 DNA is TGTGCCAGCAGCCAGGGGAGGGAGACCCAGTACTTC.

The CDR3 region is CASSQATGQAYYTYEQYF. The DNA of the CDR3 is TGTGCCAGCAGCCAAGCTACGGGACAGGCATATTATACCTACGAGCAGTACTTC. The chain couples TRBV14 to TRBJ2-7; 8 bases are a match to TRBD1. V lost 1 base to trimming and J lost 2 bases; unmatched junction nucleotides: 13. The CDR3 consists of 18 residues. The germline V gene has CDR1 SGHDN and CDR2 FVKESK.

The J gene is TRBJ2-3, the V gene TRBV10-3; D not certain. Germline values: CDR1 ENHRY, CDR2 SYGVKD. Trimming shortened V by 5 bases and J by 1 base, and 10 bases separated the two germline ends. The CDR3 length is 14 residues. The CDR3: CAISSRLGTDTQYF. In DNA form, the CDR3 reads TGTGCCATCAGTTCCAGGCTTGGCACAGATACGCAGTATTTT.